These 23 T cell receptor beta chains were all obtained from the same sample, sequenced in a study of blood T cell repertoires in COVID-19. Profiling relied on immunoSEQ multiplex PCR, and the TCRdb table lists in-frame clones only, not all of them. The table shows approximately 50,000 clones, with about 85% occurring only once. Sequenced input: peripheral blood. These receptors came from a human donor in a cohort sampled during active COVID-19.

The chain carries TRBV6-1 and TRBJ1-5; D is unresolved. Germline V gene data show CDR1 as MNHNS and CDR2 as SASEGT. The CDR3 length is 13 residues. V was pared by 1 base and J by 11 bases, with 12 bases between. As DNA, the CDR3 is TGTGCCAGCAGTGAAGGGAGGACCTGGGCCCAGCATTTT. Translating gives CASSEGRTWAQHF.

The rearrangement joins TRBV18 to TRBJ2-5; 10 nucleotides line up with TRBD2. Germline V gene data show CDR1 as KGHSH and CDR2 as LQKENI. The CDR3 has 16 amino acids. The V and J ends lost 1 base and 5 bases, in that order; junction bases with no gene match: 7. CDR3 nucleotide sequence: TGTGCCAGCTCACCACGGCCCCCGGGACTAGCGGAGACCCAGTACTTC. The encoded protein is CASSPRPPGLAETQYF.

The chain joins TRBV29-1 to TRBJ2-1; 11 nucleotides match TRBD1. The CDR3 totals 14 residues. Trimming cost V 6 bases and J 4 bases; bases outside gene matches: 5. Germline CDR1 reads SQVTM; CDR2 reads ANQGSEA. CDR3 sequence: CSVTGTGGYNEQFF. The CDR3 nucleotides are TGCAGCGTAACCGGGACAGGGGGTTACAATGAGCAGTTCTTC.

V usage is TRBV6-6 and J usage is TRBJ2-1; no reliable D call. Germline V CDR1 and CDR2: MNHNY, SVGAGI (reference sequence). The CDR3 consists of 11 residues. Trimming left V 10 bases short and J 5 bases short, with 9 bases between. CDR3 DNA: TGTGCCACCAAAGGAGACAATGAGCAGTTCTTC. Its translation: CATKGDNEQFF.

This chain links TRBV10-3 with TRBJ2-7; 9 bases agree with TRBD2. In germline, CDR1 is ENHRY, CDR2 SYGVKD. J gave up 2 bases and V 6 bases, and 8 bases lay outside the gene matches. There are 15 residues in the CDR3. DNA for the CDR3: TGTGCCATCAGGATCCGACTAGCGGAGACCTACGAGCAGTACTTC. Protein: CAIRIRLAETYEQYF.

The chain recombines TRBV24-1 with TRBJ2-7; TRBD2 aligns across 10 bases. This CDR3 is 13 amino acids long. The germline V gene encodes CDR1 KGHDR and CDR2 SFDVKD. Unmatched junction bases numbered 3, after V lost 9 bases and J lost 2 bases. The CDR3, as DNA: TGTGCCACCGGAGCGGGAGGGGCCTACGAGCAGTACTTC. Translation: CATGAGGAYEQYF.

The rearrangement links TRBV6-2 or TRBV6-3 to TRBJ1-5; no reliable D call. With 3 bases removed from V and 6 bases from J, the gap between germline ends came to 9 bases. The germline V gene encodes CDR1 MNHEY and CDR2 SVGEGT. There are 13 residues in the CDR3. DNA for the CDR3: TGTGCCAGCAGTTATACGGGAGGTCAGCCCCAGCATTTT. Translating it yields CASSYTGGQPQHF.

In regard to this clone: The junction shows a germline mismatch at one end, possibly a read error. The chain joins TRBV29-1 to TRBJ2-5, with D hard to call. From germline, CDR1 is SQVTM and CDR2 ANQGSEA. The CDR3 extends over 12 amino acids. The CDR3 sequence: CSATPTGETQYF. CDR3 in DNA: TGTTCCGCGACCCCCACGGGAGAGACCCAGTACTTC.

The rearrangement joins TRBV7-9 to TRBJ2-6; D remains ambiguous. This CDR3 region has 16 residues. The germline V gene has CDR1 SEHNR and CDR2 FQNEAQ (reference sequence). V lost 2 bases and J 0 bases, leaving 8 bases between the germline ends. CDR3 region: CASSLILSSGANVLTF. DNA for the CDR3: TGTGCCAGCAGCTTAATCCTATCCTCTGGGGCCAACGTCCTGACTTTC. Drawing the rest from reference TRBV7-9 and TRBJ2-6, the complete variable domain is DTGVSQNPRHKITKRGQNVTFRCDPISEHNRLYWYRQTLGQGPEFLTYFQNEAQLEKSRLLSDRFSAERPKGSFSTLEIQRTEQGDSAMYLCASSLILSSGANVLTFGAGSRLTVL.

V is TRBV3-1 (or the pseudogene TRBV3-2) and J is TRBJ2-3, with 9 bases fitting TRBD1. With V trimmed by 2 bases and J by 7 bases, 7 bases remained unmatched. The CDR3 is 15 amino acids. In germline, CDR1 is LGHDT, CDR2 YNNKEL (reference sequence). The CDR3 region has the DNA TGTGCCAGCAGCCAATCCGGGACAGGGAGGCATACGCAGTATTTT. Amino acid sequence: CASSQSGTGRHTQYF.

The chain has TRBV30 and TRBJ2-1; 14 bases line up with TRBD2. CDR1 is GTSNPN and CDR2 is SVGIG in the germline V gene (reference sequence). The ends lost 3 bases at V and 1 base at J; junction bases unmatched: 11. The CDR3 totals 19 residues. CDR3 sequence reads: CAWRIGTSGSRDSYNEQFF. CDR3 coding DNA: TGTGCCTGGAGGATTGGGACTAGCGGGAGTCGAGATTCCTACAATGAGCAGTTCTTC.

This clone has a single count. J is TRBJ1-2 and V is TRBV5-1; 8 bases match TRBD1. CDR1 and CDR2 from the germline V gene are SGHRS and YFSETQ. Losses at the gene ends were 4 bases for V and 3 bases for J; bases not matched to a gene: 5. The CDR3 sequence is 14 residues long. DNA for the CDR3: TGCGCCAGCAGCCCGTCGGGACAGGACTATGGCTACACCTTC. As protein: CASSPSGQDYGYTF.

V is TRBV5-1 and J is TRBJ1-4; a possible D gene is TRBD1 (5 bases). V dropped 3 bases and J dropped 3 bases, with 12 bases sitting between them. This CDR3 contains 15 residues. Per the germline V gene, CDR1 is SGHRS and CDR2 is YFSETQ. Here the CDR3 reads CASSSLGEANEKLFF. The DNA for the CDR3 is TGCGCCAGCAGCTCCCTGGGGGAGGCTAATGAAAAACTGTTTTTT.

The J gene is TRBJ2-3, the V gene TRBV7-8; the match to TRBD1 covers 7 bases. The CDR3 has 15 amino acids. J was trimmed by 4 bases and V by 5 bases; bases with no gene match: 9. Germline V lookup: CDR1 SGHVS, CDR2 FQNEAQ. The CDR3 nucleotides are TGTGCCAGCAGCCGTGACAGGGTGGGTTCAGATACGCAGTATTTT. Translated, it gives CASSRDRVGSDTQYF.

V usage is TRBV5-1 and J usage is TRBJ2-5; 9 nucleotides align to TRBD2. Unmatched junction bases numbered 6, after V lost 4 bases and J lost 5 bases. This CDR3 is built from 14 residues. The germline CDR1 and CDR2 sequences are SGHRS and YFSETQ. The CDR3 DNA follows: TGCGCCAGCAGCCCCGGACTAGCGTGGGAGACCCAGTACTTC. Its protein is CASSPGLAWETQYF.

This clone has just one count. The CDR3 nucleotides read TGTGCCAGCTCACAAGGGACAGGGGCCTCTAACTATGGCTACACCTTC. Translation gives CASSQGTGASNYGYTF. The chain carries TRBV18 and TRBJ1-2; 10 bases agree with TRBD1. This CDR3 is built from 16 residues. Germline V CDR1 and CDR2: KGHSH, LQKENI. The V segment lost 4 bases and the J segment 0 bases; nucleotides outside the gene matches: 5.

This clone was seen a handful of times. The chain joins TRBV7-2 to TRBJ1-5, with D possibly matching TRBD1 (6 bases). The V gene's germline CDR1 is SGHTA and CDR2 FQGNSA. The CDR3 totals 16 residues. Trimming shortened V by 1 base and J by 2 bases, and 12 bases separated the two germline ends. The CDR3 is CASSLDSRQGNQPQHF. The CDR3, as DNA: TGTGCCAGCAGCTTAGACTCTAGACAGGGCAATCAGCCCCAGCATTTT.

This clone was found once. The V gene is TRBV6-5, the J gene TRBJ1-4, with 8 bases aligning to TRBD1. CDR1 is MNHEY, CDR2 SVGAGI, per germline. The trim removed 6 bases at V and 1 base at J, leaving 4 bases unmatched. The length of the CDR3 is 15 residues. In DNA form, the CDR3 reads TGTGCCAGCAGGCTTACAGGGGGAACTAATGAAAAACTGTTTTTT. As protein: CASRLTGGTNEKLFF.

The chain joins TRBV6-2 or TRBV6-3 to TRBJ1-5; 9 bases align to TRBD1. The junction had 15 bases not matched to a gene; V was cut back by 4 bases and J by 2 bases. The germline V gene encodes CDR1 MNHEY and CDR2 SVGEGT. This CDR3 region has 19 residues. The CDR3 DNA follows: TGTGCCAGCAGTTCACCGGGACAGGGCCTAAGGTTGGGCAATCAGCCCCAGCATTTT. This encodes CASSSPGQGLRLGNQPQHF.

The V call is TRBV6-2 or TRBV6-3, the J call TRBJ1-6; D not certain. V lost 5 bases and J lost 7, with 15 bases in between. The germline V gene has CDR1 MNHEY and CDR2 SVGEGT. The CDR3 spans 15 residues. CDR3 coding DNA: TGTGCCAGCAGTGACAACCCAACCTGGAATTCACCCCTCCACTTT. This sequence encodes CASSDNPTWNSPLHF.

J is TRBJ2-3 and V is TRBV7-8; tentative D call: TRBD1 (8 bases). V lost 5 bases and J lost 5, with 20 bases in between. CDR1 is SGHVS, CDR2 FQNEAQ, per germline. The CDR3 totals 16 residues. The CDR3: CASSRGDRRSKDTQYF. The CDR3 DNA reads as TGTGCCAGCAGCCGGGGGGACAGGAGGTCAAAAGATACGCAGTATTTT.

This clone was counted between two and nine times. The gene calls are TRBV5-1 and TRBJ1-6; TRBD1 matches 7 bases. Germline V gene lookup returns CDR1 SGHRS and CDR2 YFSETQ. The length of the CDR3 is 15 residues. The V gene end was trimmed by 5 bases and the J gene end by 7 bases; junction bases not matched to a gene: 9. The CDR3 loop reads CASSSPSGQNSPLHF. The CDR3 nucleotides read TGCGCCAGCAGTTCCCCCTCGGGACAGAATTCACCCCTCCACTTT.

This chain uses TRBV4-3 with TRBJ2-7; the D is unclear. CDR1 and CDR2 from the germline V gene are LGHNA and YSLEER. Trimming stripped 0 bases from V and 7 bases from J, with 13 bases between. The CDR3 loop spans 14 amino acids. The CDR3 sequence: CASSQDRVYGEQYF. For the CDR3, the DNA is TGCGCCAGCAGCCAAGATCGAGTGTACGGTGAGCAGTACTTC.